Sequencing of this T cell receptor beta chain was carried out in a study of a mutant IDH1 vaccine in newly diagnosed glioma. About the study: Commencement of vaccination occurred 4-6 weeks following radiotherapy alone, or concurrently with temozolomide cycles.

Regarding this clone: The antigen remains undetermined.

This CDR3 has 14 residues. Germline CDR1 SGDLS, CDR2 YYNGEE. Trimming took 0 bases from V and 3 from J, leaving 9 bases between them. Documented time point: week 23, last vaccination. Vaccination comprised doses that each held 300 ug of mutant IDH1 20-mer peptide, plus topical imiquimod. Newly diagnosed WHO grade 3 or 4 IDH1-mutant, ATRX-lost astrocytomas were identified in the donors. Assay: immunoSEQ multiplex PCR; the TCRdb copy retains only in-frame clones and omits some. This sample has around 40,000 clones, with around 76% found just once. The chain has TRBV9 and TRBJ1-1; D remains unclear. The sample here was PBMCs, taken from a glioma patient whose treatment included an IDH1 peptide vaccine. This receptor was obtained from a woman in her thirties or forties with glioma. Some clones in this sample may be carry-over from other donors' samples. This CDR3 reads CASSVGDRDTEAFF. The CDR3 DNA sequence: TGTGCCAGCAGCGTAGGTGATCGGGACACTGAAGCTTTCTTT. The full variable domain, with the rest looked up from reference TRBV9 and TRBJ1-1, is DSGVTQTPKHLITATGQRVTLRCSPRSGDLSVYWYQQSLDQGLQFLIQYYNGEERAKGNILERFSAQQFPDLHSELNLSSLELGDSALYFCASSVGDRDTEAFFGQGTRLTVV.